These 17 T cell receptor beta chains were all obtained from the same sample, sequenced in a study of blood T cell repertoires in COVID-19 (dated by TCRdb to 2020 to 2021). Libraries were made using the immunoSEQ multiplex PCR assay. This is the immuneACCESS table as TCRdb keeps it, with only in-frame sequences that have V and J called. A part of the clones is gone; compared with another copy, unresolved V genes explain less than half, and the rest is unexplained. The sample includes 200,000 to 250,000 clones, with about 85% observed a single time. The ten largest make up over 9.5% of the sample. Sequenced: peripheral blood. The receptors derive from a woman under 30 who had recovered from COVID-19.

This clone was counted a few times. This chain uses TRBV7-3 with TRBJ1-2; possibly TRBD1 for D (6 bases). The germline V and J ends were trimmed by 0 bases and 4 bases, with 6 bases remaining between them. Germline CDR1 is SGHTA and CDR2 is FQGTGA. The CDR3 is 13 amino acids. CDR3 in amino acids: CASSLTGGYGYTF. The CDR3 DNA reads TGTGCCAGCAGCTTAACAGGGGGCTATGGCTACACCTTC.

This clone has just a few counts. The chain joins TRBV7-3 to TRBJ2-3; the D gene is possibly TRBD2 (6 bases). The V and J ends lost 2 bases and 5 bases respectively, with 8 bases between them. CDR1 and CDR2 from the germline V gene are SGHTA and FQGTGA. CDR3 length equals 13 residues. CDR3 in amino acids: CASSLGGLDTQYF. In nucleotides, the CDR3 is TGTGCCAGCAGCTTAGGGGGGTTAGATACGCAGTATTTT.

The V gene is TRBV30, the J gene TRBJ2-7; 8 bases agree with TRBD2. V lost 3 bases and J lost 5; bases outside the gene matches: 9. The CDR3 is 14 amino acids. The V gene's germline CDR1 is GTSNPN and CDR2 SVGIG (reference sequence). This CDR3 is CAWREAGARNEQYF. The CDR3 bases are TGTGCCTGGAGAGAAGCGGGAGCGCGGAACGAGCAGTACTTC.

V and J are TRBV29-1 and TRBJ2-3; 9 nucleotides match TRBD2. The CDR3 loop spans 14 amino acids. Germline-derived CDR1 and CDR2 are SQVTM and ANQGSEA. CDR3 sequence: CSGLAPVSPDTQYF. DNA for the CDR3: TGCAGTGGACTAGCGCCAGTGTCCCCAGATACGCAGTATTTT.

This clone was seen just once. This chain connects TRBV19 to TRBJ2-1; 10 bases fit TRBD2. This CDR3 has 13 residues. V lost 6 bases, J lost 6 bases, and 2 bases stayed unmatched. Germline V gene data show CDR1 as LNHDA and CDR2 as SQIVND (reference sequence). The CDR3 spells CASRASGSNEQFF. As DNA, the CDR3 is TGTGCCAGTAGGGCTAGCGGGAGCAATGAGCAGTTCTTC.

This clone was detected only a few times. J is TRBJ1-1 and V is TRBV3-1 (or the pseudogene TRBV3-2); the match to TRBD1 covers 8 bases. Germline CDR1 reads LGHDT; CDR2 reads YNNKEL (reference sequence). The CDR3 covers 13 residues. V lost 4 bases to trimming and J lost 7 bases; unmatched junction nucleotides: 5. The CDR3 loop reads CASSPGQVFEAFF. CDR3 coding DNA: TGTGCCAGCAGCCCGGGACAGGTTTTTGAAGCTTTCTTT.

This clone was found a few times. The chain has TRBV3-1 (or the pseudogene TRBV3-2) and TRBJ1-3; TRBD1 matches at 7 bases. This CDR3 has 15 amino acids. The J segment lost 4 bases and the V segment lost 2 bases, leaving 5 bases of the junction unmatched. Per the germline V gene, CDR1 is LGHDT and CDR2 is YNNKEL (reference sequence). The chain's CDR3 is CASSQTQGWGNTIYF. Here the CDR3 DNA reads TGTGCCAGCAGCCAAACACAGGGGTGGGGAAACACCATATATTTT.

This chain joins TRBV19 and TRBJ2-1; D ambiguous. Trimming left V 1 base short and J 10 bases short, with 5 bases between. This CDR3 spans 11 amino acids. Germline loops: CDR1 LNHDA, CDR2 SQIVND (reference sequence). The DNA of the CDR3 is TGTGCCAGTAGTATAGGCCAGGAGCAGTTCTTC. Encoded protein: CASSIGQEQFF.

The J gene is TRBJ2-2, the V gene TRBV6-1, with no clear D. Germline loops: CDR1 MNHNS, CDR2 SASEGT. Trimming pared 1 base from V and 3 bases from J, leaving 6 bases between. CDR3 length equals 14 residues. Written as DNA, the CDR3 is TGTGCCAGCAGTGAAGTGGGCGACACCGGGGAGCTGTTTTTT. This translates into CASSEVGDTGELFF.

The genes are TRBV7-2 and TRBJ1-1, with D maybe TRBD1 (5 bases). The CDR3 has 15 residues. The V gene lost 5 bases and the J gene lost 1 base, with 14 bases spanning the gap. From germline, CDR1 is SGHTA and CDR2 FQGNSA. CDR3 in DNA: TGTGCCAGCAGCCCACCGGACACGACGAACACTGAAGCTTTCTTT. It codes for CASSPPDTTNTEAFF.

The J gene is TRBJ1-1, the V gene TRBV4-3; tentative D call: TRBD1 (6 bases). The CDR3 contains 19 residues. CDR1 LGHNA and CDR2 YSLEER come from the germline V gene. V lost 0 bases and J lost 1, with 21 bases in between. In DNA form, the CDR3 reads TGCGCCAGCAGCCAAGATTATGGGGAGACAGGTCCTTGGAACACTGAAGCTTTCTTT. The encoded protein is CASSQDYGETGPWNTEAFF.

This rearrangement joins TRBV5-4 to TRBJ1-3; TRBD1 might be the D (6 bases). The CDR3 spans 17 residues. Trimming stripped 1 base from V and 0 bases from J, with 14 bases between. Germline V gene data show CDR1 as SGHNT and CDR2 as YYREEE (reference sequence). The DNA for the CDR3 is TGTGCCAGCAGCTTGTTGGGGGCACGACCCTCTGGAAACACCATATATTTT. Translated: CASSLLGARPSGNTIYF.

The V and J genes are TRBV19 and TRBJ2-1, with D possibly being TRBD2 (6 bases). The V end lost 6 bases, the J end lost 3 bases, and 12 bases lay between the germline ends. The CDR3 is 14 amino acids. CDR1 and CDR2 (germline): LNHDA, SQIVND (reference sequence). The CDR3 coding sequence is TGTGCCAGTAGAGATGGAGGGAGCTACAATGAGCAGTTCTTC. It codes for CASRDGGSYNEQFF.

In DNA, the CDR3 is TGTGCCAGCAGCAAAGCCATCGTGGGACTAGCGGGTACCTACAATGAGCAGTTCTTC. Translating it yields CASSKAIVGLAGTYNEQFF. This sequence joins TRBV7-2 and TRBJ2-1, with 12 bases identical to TRBD2. The ends lost 5 bases at V and 2 bases at J; junction bases unmatched: 13. The CDR3 sequence is 19 residues long. Per germline, CDR1 SGHTA and CDR2 FQGNSA.

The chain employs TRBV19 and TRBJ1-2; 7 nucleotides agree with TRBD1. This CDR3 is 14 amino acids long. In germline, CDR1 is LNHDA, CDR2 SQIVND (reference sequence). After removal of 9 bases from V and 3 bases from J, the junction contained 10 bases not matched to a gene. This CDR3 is CASVSAGGDYGYTF. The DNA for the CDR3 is TGTGCCAGCGTCTCGGCAGGGGGTGACTATGGCTACACCTTC.

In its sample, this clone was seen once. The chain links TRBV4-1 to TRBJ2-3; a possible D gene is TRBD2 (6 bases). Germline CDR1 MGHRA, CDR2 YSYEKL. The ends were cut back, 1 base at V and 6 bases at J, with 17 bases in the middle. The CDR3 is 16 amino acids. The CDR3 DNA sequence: TGCGCCAGCAGCCAAGTTCACGCGGGACCCGTGGATACGCAGTATTTT. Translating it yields CASSQVHAGPVDTQYF.

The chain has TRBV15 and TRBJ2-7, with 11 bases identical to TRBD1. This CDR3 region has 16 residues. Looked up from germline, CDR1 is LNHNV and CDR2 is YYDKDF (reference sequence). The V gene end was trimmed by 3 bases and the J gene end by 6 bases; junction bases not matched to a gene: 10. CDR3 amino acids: CATSRGAGQGALEQYF. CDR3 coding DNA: TGTGCCACCAGCAGGGGGGCCGGACAGGGGGCTCTCGAGCAGTACTTC.